These 11 T cell receptor beta chains originate from one sample sequenced in a study of shared T cell receptors in the human thymus. Generated by immunoSEQ multiplex PCR, the TCRdb table keeps only in-frame clones and is missing some. This sample has around 68,000 clones, with roughly 96% found just once. Sequencing used thymocytes. The receptors come from a human donor.

The chain joins TRBV5-1 to TRBJ2-2; TRBD1 might be the D (5 bases). Germline CDR1 reads SGHRS; CDR2 reads YFSETQ. The CDR3 covers 17 residues. Trimming left V 3 bases short and J 7 bases short, with 22 bases between. CDR3 in amino acids: CASSYLRQGSSDGELFF. The CDR3 nucleotides are TGCGCCAGCAGCTACCTACGGCAGGGATCCAGTGACGGGGAGCTGTTTTTT.

The chain is built from TRBV15 and TRBJ1-1; perhaps TRBD1 as D (5 bases). CDR1 and CDR2 (germline): LNHNV, YYDKDF (reference sequence). V gave up 4 bases and J gave up 8 bases, with 20 bases separating them. The CDR3 contains 15 residues. CDR3: CATSIRGAVRDEAFF. The CDR3 DNA is TGTGCCACCAGCATCAGAGGGGCAGTTCGTGACGAAGCTTTCTTT. The full variable domain, with the rest looked up from reference TRBV15 and TRBJ1-1, is DAMVIQNPRYQVTQFGKPVTLSCSQTLNHNVMYWYQQKSSQAPKLLFHYYDKDFNNEADTPDNFQSRRPNTSFCFLDIRSPGLGDTAMYLCATSIRGAVRDEAFFGQGTRLTVV.

This rearrangement joins TRBV6-5 to TRBJ2-2; 7 nucleotides line up with TRBD2. Germline V lookup: CDR1 MNHEY, CDR2 SVGAGI. The V and J ends lost 4 bases and 1 base, in that order; junction bases with no gene match: 6. The CDR3 has 16 residues. CDR3 residues: CASSFTGTKNTGELFF. CDR3 DNA sequence: TGTGCCAGCAGTTTTACCGGGACTAAGAACACCGGGGAGCTGTTTTTT.

The chain couples TRBV5-4 to TRBJ2-7; 10 positions match TRBD1. The CDR3 runs 15 residues. Germline trimming cut 4 bases from V and 7 bases from J; bases unmatched to any gene: 11. Germline CDR1 SGHNT, CDR2 YYREEE (reference sequence). Written as DNA, the CDR3 is TGTGCCAGCAGCGCACGGACAGGGGGGGTGGGAGAGCAGTACTTC. As protein: CASSARTGGVGEQYF.

This clone turned up a few times. CDR3 in DNA: TGTGCCAGCAGGGCGTCAGGGTTCGGCTACACCTTC. Its protein is CASRASGFGYTF. The chain joins TRBV6-6 to TRBJ1-2, with D possibly matching TRBD1 (5 bases). This CDR3 has 12 amino acids. Germline V lookup: CDR1 MNHNY, CDR2 SVGAGI (reference sequence). V dropped 6 bases and J dropped 8 bases, with 13 bases sitting between them.

This clone came up once. The genes are TRBV4-2 and TRBJ1-5, with D possibly matching TRBD1 (6 bases). Trimming removed 3 bases at V and 1 base at J, with 13 bases between. The CDR3 contains 16 residues. CDR1 and CDR2 (germline): LGHNA, YNFKEQ. The CDR3 DNA is TGTGCCAGCAGCCATAACAGGGAAAAAAGCAATCAGCCCCAGCATTTT. Its protein product is CASSHNREKSNQPQHF.

A single count supports this clone. DNA for the CDR3: TGCGCCAGCAGCCAAGTATACAGGGTCCCCTATGGCTACACCTTC. It codes for CASSQVYRVPYGYTF. The chain links TRBV4-1 to TRBJ1-2; a possible D gene is TRBD1 (6 bases). Per the germline V gene, CDR1 is MGHRA and CDR2 is YSYEKL. V was cut by 1 base and J by 4 bases, with 13 bases left in between. The CDR3 is 15 residues long.

The genes are TRBV15 and TRBJ1-5; D perhaps matches TRBD1 (6 bases). CDR1 and CDR2 from the germline V gene are LNHNV and YYDKDF (reference sequence). Trimming took off 1 base at V and 0 bases at J, with 28 bases between the two ends. This CDR3 has 22 amino acids. CDR3 residues: CATSRVGRDIEPKHYSNQPQHF. In nucleotides, the CDR3 is TGTGCCACCAGCAGAGTCGGCCGGGACATTGAGCCTAAACATTATAGCAATCAGCCCCAGCATTTT.

This chain uses TRBV11-3 with TRBJ2-3; D gene ambiguous. The germline gives CDR1 SGHNT, CDR2 YENEEA. The V and J ends lost 9 bases and 2 bases respectively, with 12 bases between them. This CDR3 has 13 amino acids. The CDR3 region is CASSGSTTDTQYF. In DNA, the CDR3 is TGTGCCAGTTCTGGGTCTACCACAGATACGCAGTATTTT.

This chain connects TRBV7-6 to TRBJ2-7; D gene ambiguous. Germline V gene lookup returns CDR1 SGHVS and CDR2 FNYEAQ. V was clipped by 1 base and J by 2 bases, with 9 bases between them. The CDR3 loop spans 14 amino acids. The CDR3 nucleotides read TGTGCCAGCAGCTTAGGAGACCCAGCCTACGAGCAGTACTTC. Translated: CASSLGDPAYEQYF. The full variable domain, with the rest looked up from reference TRBV7-6 and TRBJ2-7, is GAGVSQSPRYKVTKRGQDVALRCDPISGHVSLYWYRQALGQGPEFLTYFNYEAQQDKSGLPNDRFSAERPEGSISTLTIQRTEQRDSAMYRCASSLGDPAYEQYFGPGTRLTVT.

V is TRBV9 and J is TRBJ2-2, with TRBD1 as a possible D gene (5 bases). The V gene's germline CDR1 is SGDLS and CDR2 YYNGEE. This CDR3 has 13 amino acids. Trimming removed 7 bases at V and 8 bases at J, with 15 bases between. The CDR3 DNA sequence: TGTGCCAGCGGGGCAGGCCGAGTAGGGGAGCTGTTTTTT. As protein: CASGAGRVGELFF.